Listed here are 11 T cell receptor beta chains from one sample, sequenced in a study of blood T cell repertoires in COVID-19. Sequencing was performed with immunoSEQ multiplex PCR; in TCRdb, only in-frame clones are kept and a portion is missing. The sample records approximately 430,000 clones, 86% being singletons. Sequencing input: peripheral blood. The receptors stem from a woman in her thirties with active or convalescent COVID-19.

This chain joins TRBV19 and TRBJ2-1, with a weak D call TRBD1 (5 bases). V shed 1 base and J shed 8 bases, with 15 bases lying between them. Germline assignment: CDR1 LNHDA and CDR2 SQIVND (reference sequence). There are 15 residues in the CDR3. The CDR3 DNA reads as TGTGCCAGTAGTATAGGGGGCGGCCTCAGCGATGAGCAGTTCTTC. It specifies CASSIGGGLSDEQFF.

The genes are TRBV7-2 and TRBJ2-3; TRBD2 is a possible D gene (5 bases). The V end lost 5 bases, the J end lost 2 bases, and 14 bases lay between the germline ends. CDR3 length: 15 amino acids. Germline CDR1 reads SGHTA; CDR2 reads FQGNSA. The CDR3 sequence: CASSKYGGPTDTQYF. The CDR3 region has the DNA TGTGCCAGCAGCAAGTACGGCGGGCCCACAGATACGCAGTATTTT.

J is TRBJ1-1 and V is TRBV6-5; D remains ambiguous. The V and J ends lost 1 base and 1 base respectively, with 7 bases between them. In germline, CDR1 is MNHEY, CDR2 SVGAGI. The CDR3 is 14 amino acids. The CDR3 spells CASSYYQENTEAFF. CDR3 sequence (DNA): TGTGCCAGCAGTTACTACCAGGAGAACACTGAAGCTTTCTTT.

The count of this clone is one. The chain joins TRBV4-1 to TRBJ1-2; TRBD1 matches 7 bases. V shed 2 bases and J 8 bases; nucleotides not matched to a gene: 14. Per the germline V gene, CDR1 is MGHRA and CDR2 is YSYEKL. There are 16 residues in the CDR3. The CDR3 coding sequence is TGCGCCAGCAGCCAAAGAGGGGGCGGGGCCCAATGGGGCTACACCTTC. Translating gives CASSQRGGGAQWGYTF.

The rearrangement uses TRBV7-9 and TRBJ1-4, with 7 nucleotides matching TRBD1. CDR1 and CDR2 (germline): SEHNR, FQNEAQ (reference sequence). The CDR3 sequence is 15 residues long. The trim removed 4 bases at V and 7 bases at J, leaving 9 bases unmatched. The CDR3 coding sequence is TGTGCCAGCAGCTCGAGCCAGGGACAGCGTGAAAAACTGTTTTTT. Protein sequence: CASSSSQGQREKLFF.

The V and J genes are TRBV6-2 or TRBV6-3 and TRBJ2-3, with 10 bases lining up with TRBD1. With 5 bases clipped from V and 7 bases from J, the junction kept 9 bases outside the gene matches. The germline V gene has CDR1 MNHEY and CDR2 SVGEGT. This CDR3 contains 15 residues. The DNA of the CDR3 is TGTGCCAGCAGTACCCCGACAGGGGGCAAATATACGCAGTATTTT. Amino acids: CASSTPTGGKYTQYF.

The rearrangement links TRBV11-2 to TRBJ1-6; the D gene is possibly TRBD1 (5 bases). Germline CDR1 is SGHAT and CDR2 is FQNNGV. This CDR3 is 17 amino acids long. V dropped 0 bases and J dropped 2 bases, with 11 bases sitting between them. CDR3 coding DNA: TGTGCCAGCAGCTTAGAGGTCAGGGCAGCCTATAATTCACCCCTCCACTTT. Its protein is CASSLEVRAAYNSPLHF.

V and J are TRBV19 and TRBJ1-1; 7 nucleotides line up with TRBD1. Germline CDR1 reads LNHDA; CDR2 reads SQIVND (reference sequence). CDR3 length: 12 amino acids. J was trimmed by 6 bases and V by 8 bases; bases with no gene match: 6. CDR3 residues: CASWGRGAEAFF. CDR3 bases: TGTGCCAGTTGGGGCAGGGGGGCTGAAGCTTTCTTT.

The chain employs TRBV30 and TRBJ1-5, with 10 bases aligning to TRBD1. The CDR3 covers 15 residues. Germline CDR1 is GTSNPN and CDR2 is SVGIG (reference sequence). The J segment lost 3 bases and the V segment lost 2 bases, leaving 4 bases of the junction unmatched. The CDR3 reads CAWSWGQGFNQPQHF. DNA for the CDR3: TGTGCCTGGAGTTGGGGACAGGGGTTCAATCAGCCCCAGCATTTT.

The chain carries TRBV20-1 and TRBJ1-2; 7 bases match TRBD1. Per germline, CDR1 DFQATT and CDR2 SNEGSKA (reference sequence). The CDR3 contains 11 residues. Trimming cost V 3 bases and J 6 bases; bases outside gene matches: 1. CDR3 amino acids: CSARTGNGYTF. Here the CDR3 DNA reads TGCAGTGCTAGGACAGGGAATGGCTACACCTTC.

This clone has just a few counts. The V call is TRBV10-3, the J call TRBJ1-6; D is ambiguous. V was trimmed by 0 bases and J by 9 bases, leaving 12 bases between them. The CDR3 spans 15 residues. Looked up from germline, CDR1 is ENHRY and CDR2 is SYGVKD. CDR3 sequence: CAISESDFGTSPLHF. The CDR3 nucleotides are TGTGCCATCAGTGAGTCAGACTTCGGAACTTCACCCCTCCACTTT.